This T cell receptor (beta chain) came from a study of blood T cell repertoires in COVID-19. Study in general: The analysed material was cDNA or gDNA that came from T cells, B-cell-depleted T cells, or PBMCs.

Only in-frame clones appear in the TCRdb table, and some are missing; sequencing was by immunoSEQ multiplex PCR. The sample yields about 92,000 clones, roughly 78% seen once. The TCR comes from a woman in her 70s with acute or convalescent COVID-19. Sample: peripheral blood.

The CDR3 coding sequence is TGTGCCAGCTCGTCCACAGGGCACCAAGAGACCCAGTACTTC. This encodes CASSSTGHQETQYF. This chain links TRBV18 with TRBJ2-5; D possibly corresponds to TRBD1 (6 bases). The length of the CDR3 is 14 residues. V lost 6 bases, J lost 0 bases, and 11 bases lay in between. Germline V gene sequence: CDR1 KGHSH, CDR2 LQKENI.